This passage covers 7 T cell receptor beta chains from one sample sequenced in a study of shared clonotypes between healthy human individuals. Some clones are missing from TCRdb's copy, which holds only in-frame ones; the method was immunoSEQ multiplex PCR. The sample has roughly 2,000,000 clones, over 85% seen once; the top ten hold around 1.2%. Terminally differentiated effector memory CD45RA+ cells were excluded from the naive CD8 cells, which were CD45RO-negative and positively selected for CCR7. Sequenced material: naive CD8+ T cells sorted from blood. Source of these receptors: a man in his late teens or twenties in good health.

This rearrangement joins TRBV5-1 to TRBJ2-5; 13 nucleotides match TRBD2. There are 15 residues in the CDR3. V trimming: 4 bases; J trimming: 2 bases; junction bases outside the gene matches: 2. In germline, CDR1 is SGHRS, CDR2 YFSETQ. The CDR3 loop is CASSPGLAGQETQYF. As DNA, the CDR3 is TGCGCCAGCAGCCCGGGACTAGCGGGGCAAGAGACCCAGTACTTC.

The genes are TRBV7-9 and TRBJ2-1, with D perhaps matching TRBD1 (7 bases). Per the germline V gene, CDR1 is SEHNR and CDR2 is FQNEAQ (reference sequence). CDR3 length: 14 residues. With 2 bases removed from V and 6 bases from J, the gap between germline ends came to 11 bases. CDR3 coding DNA: TGTGCCAGCAGCTTAAGGCAGGGGGGCAATGAGCAGTTCTTC. This codes for CASSLRQGGNEQFF.

A note on this clone: Other DNA sequences in the same sample also yield this CDR3. This CDR3 is CASSIGRGYEQYF. The CDR3 region has the DNA TGTGCCAGTAGTATAGGCAGGGGCTACGAGCAGTACTTC. The chain employs TRBV19 and TRBJ2-7; possibly TRBD1 for D (6 bases). V was pared by 1 base and J by 3 bases, with 7 bases between. The CDR3 is 13 amino acids. Germline assignment: CDR1 LNHDA and CDR2 SQIVND (reference sequence).

The chain uses TRBV10-3 and TRBJ2-1; the D gene is possibly TRBD2 (6 bases). V lost 8 bases and J lost 5, with 16 bases in between. The V gene's germline CDR1 is ENHRY and CDR2 SYGVKD. The CDR3 runs 14 residues. The CDR3 coding sequence is TGTGCCATCGGGCCTATAGCGGCTAACAATGAGCAGTTCTTC. Translation: CAIGPIAANNEQFF.

V and J are TRBV13 and TRBJ2-7, with 8 bases fitting TRBD2. The V gene's germline CDR1 is PRHDT and CDR2 FYEKMQ (reference sequence). V dropped 2 bases and J dropped 0; count of bases not matched to a gene: 12. The CDR3 loop spans 18 amino acids. CDR3 in DNA: TGTGCCAGCAGCTTAAGGGTCTCTTCCGGGGGGGTCTCCTACGAGCAGTACTTC. Protein: CASSLRVSSGGVSYEQYF.

V usage is TRBV6-5 and J usage is TRBJ1-1; D call uncertain. Trimming took off 6 bases at V and 6 bases at J, with 11 bases between the two ends. The CDR3 totals 12 residues. Germline V lookup: CDR1 MNHEY, CDR2 SVGAGI. CDR3: CASSPIGAEAFF. CDR3 in DNA: TGTGCCAGCAGCCCGATTGGGGCTGAAGCTTTCTTT.

The rearrangement joins TRBV13 to TRBJ2-7; 10 nucleotides match TRBD1. Losses at the gene ends were 5 bases for V and 1 base for J; bases not matched to a gene: 5. This CDR3 region has 15 residues. Germline CDR1 is PRHDT and CDR2 is FYEKMQ (reference sequence). CDR3 amino acids: CASSPTGGLSYEQYF. The DNA for the CDR3 is TGTGCCAGCAGCCCGACAGGGGGCCTATCCTACGAGCAGTACTTC.